The present T cell receptor (beta chain) was sequenced within a study of cytomegalovirus exposure and HLA in healthy donors. Study background: Within the Caucasian-associated ancestry cluster were roughly 81% of the roughly 430 genotyped donors.

This CDR3 is built from 15 residues. V dropped 0 bases and J dropped 7 bases, with 13 bases sitting between them. The germline CDR1 and CDR2 sequences are LGHNA and YNFKEQ. Primers for the PCR totalled 60 Vbeta and 13 Jbeta. Measured with immunoSEQ multiplex PCR; TCRdb has only the in-frame clones, and not every one. This table holds roughly 100,000 clones, approximately 69% found once. Turning to this clone: Its antigen is still unknown.

Notes on the study in general: Across all donors, roughly uniform sequencing depth was an assumption of the presence/absence analyses. The authors later linked a missense DCLRE1C variant to TCR beta V- and J-gene trimming. Cytomegalovirus status was reportedly diagnosed by the classifier with high specificity and sensitivity.

The sequencing input was PBMCs. The chain has TRBV4-2 and TRBJ1-5, with a weak D call TRBD1 (6 bases). The receptor comes from a man aged 25-40 years in good health and CMV-seronegative. The CDR3: CASSQESAGDQPQHF. The CDR3 coding sequence is TGTGCCAGCAGCCAAGAATCGGCAGGGGACCAGCCCCAGCATTTT.